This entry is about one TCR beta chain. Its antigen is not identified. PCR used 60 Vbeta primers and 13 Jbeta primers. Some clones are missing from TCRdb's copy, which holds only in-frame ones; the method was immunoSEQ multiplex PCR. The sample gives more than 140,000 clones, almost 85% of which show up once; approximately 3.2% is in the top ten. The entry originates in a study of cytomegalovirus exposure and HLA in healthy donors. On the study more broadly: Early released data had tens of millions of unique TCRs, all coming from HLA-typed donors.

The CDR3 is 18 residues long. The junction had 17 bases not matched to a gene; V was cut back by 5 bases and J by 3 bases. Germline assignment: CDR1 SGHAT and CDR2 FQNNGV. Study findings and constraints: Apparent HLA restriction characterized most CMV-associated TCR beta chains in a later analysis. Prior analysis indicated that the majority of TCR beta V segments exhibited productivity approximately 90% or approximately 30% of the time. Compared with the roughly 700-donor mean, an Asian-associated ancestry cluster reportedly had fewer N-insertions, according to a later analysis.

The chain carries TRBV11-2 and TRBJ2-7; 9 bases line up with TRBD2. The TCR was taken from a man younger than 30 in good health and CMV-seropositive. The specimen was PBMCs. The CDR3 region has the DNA TGTGCCAGCAGCCCGACGCCCTGGACTAGCGAGAGGGGCTACGAGCAGTACTTC. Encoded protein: CASSPTPWTSERGYEQYF.